Listed below are T cell receptor beta chains from one sample, sequenced in a study of T cell responses to AZD1222 COVID-19 vaccine. Libraries were prepared by immunoSEQ multiplex PCR; TCRdb keeps only in-frame clonotypes and omits some of them. The sample includes over 100,000 clones, about 90% seen only once; the top ten take less than 8.5%. Sequenced here: peripheral blood, sampled on day 0 of AZD1222 vaccination. These receptors were collected from an adult in good health. Both conserved end residues are part of each CDR3. The order of the fields is clone size, D gene, J gene, V gene, CDR3 protein, CDR3 DNA. D genes are given only for firm matches. Rows may omit the clone size; those that give it use once, few, many or a size class.

clone_size: once; d_call: .; j_call: TRBJ1-1; v_call: TRBV10-3; cdr3_aa: CTISEPGPNTEAFF; cdr3_nt: TGTACCATCAGTGAGCCGGGGCCGAACACTGAAGCTTTCTTT
clone_size: .; d_call: .; j_call: TRBJ1-1; v_call: TRBV7-9; cdr3_aa: CASSFSTGILNTEAFF; cdr3_nt: TGTGCCAGCAGCTTCTCGACAGGAATACTGAACACTGAAGCTTTCTTT
clone_size: .; d_call: .; j_call: TRBJ2-1; v_call: TRBV27; cdr3_aa: CASSMSSYNEQFF; cdr3_nt: TGTGCCAGCAGTATGAGCTCCTACAATGAGCAGTTCTTC
clone_size: .; d_call: TRBD1; j_call: TRBJ1-2; v_call: TRBV7-8; cdr3_aa: CASSLGQGPYGYTF; cdr3_nt: TGTGCCAGCAGCTTAGGACAGGGCCCTTATGGCTACACCTTC
clone_size: .; d_call: .; j_call: TRBJ1-4; v_call: TRBV14; cdr3_aa: CASSPRTNEKLFF; cdr3_nt: TGTGCCAGCAGCCCGCGTACTAATGAAAAACTGTTTTTT
clone_size: .; d_call: .; j_call: TRBJ1-2; v_call: TRBV2; cdr3_aa: CASSAYGRPEGYGYTF; cdr3_nt: TGTGCCAGCAGCGCCTATGGACGCCCCGAGGGGTATGGCTACACCTTC
clone_size: .; d_call: .; j_call: TRBJ2-3; v_call: TRBV27; cdr3_aa: CASTGSGDTQYF; cdr3_nt: TGTGCCAGCACCGGGAGTGGAGATACGCAGTATTTT
clone_size: .; d_call: TRBD2; j_call: TRBJ2-2; v_call: TRBV9; cdr3_aa: CASSVGRTSPGELFF; cdr3_nt: TGTGCCAGCAGCGTAGGAAGGACTAGCCCTGGGGAGCTGTTTTTT
clone_size: .; d_call: .; j_call: TRBJ1-1; v_call: TRBV5-1; cdr3_aa: CASSLRERYTEAFF; cdr3_nt: TGCGCCAGCAGCTTGAGGGAGCGATACACTGAAGCTTTCTTT
clone_size: once; d_call: .; j_call: TRBJ1-1; v_call: TRBV11-2; cdr3_aa: CASSSARGNTEAFF; cdr3_nt: TGTGCCAGCAGTTCCGCGAGGGGGAACACTGAAGCTTTCTTT
clone_size: .; d_call: .; j_call: TRBJ1-4; v_call: TRBV5-1; cdr3_aa: CASSFNREGLEKLFF; cdr3_nt: TGCGCCAGCAGCTTCAACAGGGAGGGACTGGAAAAACTGTTTTTT
clone_size: .; d_call: .; j_call: TRBJ1-3; v_call: TRBV12-5; cdr3_aa: CASDLGPVINTIYF; cdr3_nt: TGTGCTAGTGACCTGGGTCCGGTAATAAACACCATATATTTT
clone_size: .; d_call: .; j_call: TRBJ1-1; v_call: TRBV5-1; cdr3_aa: CASSLAGYTEAFF; cdr3_nt: TGCGCCAGCAGCTTGGCCGGGTACACTGAAGCTTTCTTT
clone_size: .; d_call: .; j_call: TRBJ2-1; v_call: TRBV21-1; cdr3_aa: CASSNPSGRAYNEQFF; cdr3_nt: TGTGCCAGCAGCAATCCTAGCGGGAGGGCCTACAATGAGCAGTTCTTC
clone_size: .; d_call: .; j_call: TRBJ2-3; v_call: TRBV7-7; cdr3_aa: CASSPHGDTQYF; cdr3_nt: TGTGCTAGCAGCCCCCACGGAGATACGCAGTATTTT
clone_size: .; d_call: .; j_call: TRBJ1-1; v_call: TRBV4-2; cdr3_aa: CASSQSRGTEAFF; cdr3_nt: TGTGCCAGCAGCCAATCCCGGGGCACTGAAGCTTTCTTT
clone_size: .; d_call: .; j_call: TRBJ2-2; v_call: TRBV18; cdr3_aa: CASSPNLLENTGELFF; cdr3_nt: TGTGCCAGCTCACCAAACCTCCTAGAGAACACCGGGGAGCTGTTTTTT
clone_size: .; d_call: TRBD1; j_call: TRBJ1-2; v_call: TRBV6-1; cdr3_aa: CASSEGGTGIYYGYTF; cdr3_nt: TGTGCCAGCAGTGAAGGGGGGACAGGGATTTACTATGGCTACACCTTC
clone_size: .; d_call: .; j_call: TRBJ1-4; v_call: TRBV6-5; cdr3_aa: CASSYSRGRLNEKLFF; cdr3_nt: TGTGCCAGCAGTTACTCGAGAGGACGGCTGAATGAAAAACTGTTTTTT
clone_size: .; d_call: .; j_call: TRBJ1-1; v_call: TRBV5-4; cdr3_aa: CASSFLPNTEAFF; cdr3_nt: TGTGCCAGCAGCTTTTTGCCCAACACTGAAGCTTTCTTT
clone_size: .; d_call: TRBD2; j_call: TRBJ2-3; v_call: TRBV18; cdr3_aa: CASSTAGADTQYF; cdr3_nt: TGTGCCAGCTCAACAGCGGGAGCAGATACGCAGTATTTT
clone_size: .; d_call: .; j_call: TRBJ2-7; v_call: TRBV6-2/TRBV6-3; cdr3_aa: CASSYWRGLTITYEQYF; cdr3_nt: TGTGCCAGCAGTTATTGGAGGGGGCTAACAATTACCTACGAGCAGTACTTC
clone_size: .; d_call: TRBD1; j_call: TRBJ1-2; v_call: TRBV2; cdr3_aa: CASSEAGTRTGYGYTF; cdr3_nt: TGTGCCAGCAGTGAAGCGGGGACCAGGACAGGGTATGGCTACACCTTC
clone_size: once; d_call: TRBD1; j_call: TRBJ1-2; v_call: TRBV28; cdr3_aa: CASSSWDREAYGYTF; cdr3_nt: TGTGCCAGCAGTTCCTGGGACAGGGAGGCCTATGGCTACACCTTC
clone_size: .; d_call: .; j_call: TRBJ1-2; v_call: TRBV9; cdr3_aa: CASSPGGGAHYGYTF; cdr3_nt: TGTGCCAGCAGCCCTGGGGGTGGCGCGCACTATGGCTACACCTTC
clone_size: .; d_call: TRBD1; j_call: TRBJ2-7; v_call: TRBV7-3; cdr3_aa: CASSPNGQASSYEQYF; cdr3_nt: TGTGCCAGCAGCCCTAACGGACAGGCGAGCTCCTACGAGCAGTACTTC
clone_size: .; d_call: .; j_call: TRBJ2-7; v_call: TRBV30; cdr3_aa: CAWGDGRSSYEQYF; cdr3_nt: TGTGCCTGGGGGGACGGAAGGAGCTCCTACGAGCAGTACTTC
clone_size: .; d_call: TRBD1; j_call: TRBJ1-4; v_call: TRBV3-1/TRBV3-2; cdr3_aa: CASSHPLSTGGNTNEKLFF; cdr3_nt: TGTGCCAGCAGCCACCCCCTTTCGACAGGGGGCAATACTAATGAAAAACTGTTTTTT
clone_size: .; d_call: .; j_call: TRBJ1-4; v_call: TRBV5-1; cdr3_aa: CASSSTTVTNEKLFF; cdr3_nt: TGCGCCAGCAGCTCAACGACAGTGACTAATGAAAAACTGTTTTTT
clone_size: .; d_call: .; j_call: TRBJ2-2; v_call: TRBV6-2/TRBV6-3; cdr3_aa: CASSRGYTGELFF; cdr3_nt: TGTGCCAGCAGCAGGGGATACACCGGGGAGCTGTTTTTT
clone_size: once; d_call: .; j_call: TRBJ2-3; v_call: TRBV7-3; cdr3_aa: CASSLTGGADTQYF; cdr3_nt: TGTGCCAGCAGCTTAACAGGGGGGGCAGATACGCAGTATTTT
clone_size: .; d_call: .; j_call: TRBJ1-1; v_call: TRBV9; cdr3_aa: CASSVVGGANEAFF; cdr3_nt: TGTGCCAGCAGCGTAGTTGGAGGGGCCAATGAAGCTTTCTTT
clone_size: .; d_call: .; j_call: TRBJ2-2; v_call: TRBV2; cdr3_aa: CASGTPRAGNTGELFF; cdr3_nt: TGTGCCAGCGGCACCCCCCGGGCGGGGAACACCGGGGAGCTGTTTTTT
clone_size: few; d_call: .; j_call: TRBJ1-3; v_call: TRBV4-3; cdr3_aa: CASSQDGNPGNTIYF; cdr3_nt: TGCGCCAGCAGCCAAGACGGCAACCCCGGGAACACCATATATTTT
clone_size: once; d_call: .; j_call: TRBJ1-2; v_call: TRBV11-2; cdr3_aa: CASSLEPWGGPLAF; cdr3_nt: TGTGCCAGCAGCTTAGAGCCCTGGGGGGGCCCCCTAGCCTTC
clone_size: .; d_call: TRBD1; j_call: TRBJ1-1; v_call: TRBV12-5; cdr3_aa: CASGQGQGGEAFF; cdr3_nt: TGTGCTAGTGGCCAGGGACAGGGAGGTGAAGCTTTCTTT
clone_size: .; d_call: .; j_call: TRBJ2-2; v_call: TRBV7-3; cdr3_aa: CASSLGLNTGELFF; cdr3_nt: TGTGCCAGCAGCTTAGGCCTCAACACCGGGGAGCTGTTTTTT